These 20 T cell receptor beta chains originate from one sample sequenced in a study of OX40 agonist ivuxolimab in advanced cancers. Clones were read by immunoSEQ multiplex PCR, and TCRdb kept only the in-frame ones, dropping some. This sample has around 80,000 clones, with around 86% found just once. Sequences were derived from CD4+ or CD8+ T cells sorted from blood, sampled in a trial of the OX40 agonist ivuxolimab. These receptors were obtained from an adult with an advanced solid tumor such as melanoma, head and neck, liver or kidney cancer.

This clone appeared a few times. The V gene is TRBV21-1, the J gene TRBJ1-1. TRBV21-1 is reported as a pseudogene. The CDR3 has 13 residues. This chain's CDR3 is CASSKGEKTEAFF. The CDR3, as DNA: TGTGCCAGCAGCAAAGGGGAGAAGACTGAAGCTTTCTTT.

This sequence joins TRBV18 and TRBJ2-7, with TRBD1 matching 7 bases. V shed 5 bases, J shed 1 base, and the junction held 8 bases outside the gene matches. Looked up from germline, CDR1 is KGHSH and CDR2 is LQKENI. This CDR3 spans 15 amino acids. The CDR3 nucleotides read TGTGCCAGCTCAACCGGGACAGCAGTTTCCTACGAGCAGTACTTC. Translated: CASSTGTAVSYEQYF.

This clone was seen a single time. The V gene is TRBV6-1, the J gene TRBJ1-4, with D tentatively TRBD1 (6 bases). Germline V gene lookup returns CDR1 MNHNS and CDR2 SASEGT. This CDR3 spans 15 amino acids. Trimming took off 4 bases at V and 7 bases at J, with 16 bases between the two ends. CDR3 amino acids: CASSVGGAGAEKLFF. Written as DNA, the CDR3 is TGTGCCAGCAGTGTGGGGGGGGCAGGGGCTGAAAAACTGTTTTTT.

This rearrangement joins TRBV12-5 to TRBJ2-2; D is unresolved. Trimming pared 11 bases from V and 6 bases from J, leaving 7 bases between. The CDR3 sequence is 10 residues long. The V gene's germline CDR1 is LGHNT and CDR2 FRNRAP. The CDR3 sequence: CARSPGELFF. The CDR3 DNA reads as TGTGCTCGTAGTCCCGGGGAGCTGTTTTTT.

This clone has only one observation. The chain combines TRBV11-2 with TRBJ2-2; 8 bases match TRBD1. With 6 bases clipped from V and 8 bases from J, the junction kept 11 bases outside the gene matches. The CDR3 loop spans 15 amino acids. Germline loops: CDR1 SGHAT, CDR2 FQNNGV. The CDR3 DNA reads TGTGCCAGCAGACATGGACAGGGCTTTAAAGGGGAGCTGTTTTTT. Translation: CASRHGQGFKGELFF.

This clone was detected only once. The CDR3: CASRRQNQETQYF. DNA for the CDR3: TGTGCCAGCAGAAGACAGAACCAAGAGACCCAGTACTTC. The J gene is TRBJ2-5, the V gene TRBV6-1, with D perhaps matching TRBD1 (5 bases). Trimming cost V 6 bases and J 0 bases, with 8 bases left between them. This CDR3 is 13 amino acids long. Germline loops: CDR1 MNHNS, CDR2 SASEGT.

The chain combines TRBV7-2 with TRBJ2-2; the D gene is possibly TRBD1 (6 bases). This CDR3 comprises 15 residues. Germline V gene lookup returns CDR1 SGHTA and CDR2 FQGNSA. Trimming removed 3 bases at V and 3 bases at J, with 11 bases between. Written as DNA, the CDR3 is TGTGCCAGCAGCTTTCGACAGGAGCACACCGGGGAGCTGTTTTTT. It is translated as CASSFRQEHTGELFF. The variable domain in full, completed from reference TRBV7-2 and TRBJ2-2, reads GAGVSQSPSNKVTEKGKDVELRCDPISGHTALYWYRQSLGQGLEFLIYFQGNSAPDKSGLPSDRFSAERTGGSVSTLTIQRTQQEDSAVYLCASSFRQEHTGELFFGEGSRLTVL.

The V and J genes are TRBV7-8 and TRBJ1-5; TRBD1 agrees at 9 bases. Germline assignment: CDR1 SGHVS and CDR2 FQNEAQ. The CDR3 is made up of 18 amino acids. V lost 0 bases, J lost 2 bases, and 8 bases stayed unmatched. CDR3 region: CASSLAGLRTGGNQPQHF. For the CDR3, the DNA is TGTGCCAGCAGCTTAGCCGGTTTAAGGACAGGGGGCAATCAGCCCCAGCATTTT.

This sequence joins TRBV6-6 and TRBJ1-1; the D gene is possibly TRBD1 (6 bases). Germline V gene lookup returns CDR1 MNHNY and CDR2 SVGAGI (reference sequence). This CDR3 spans 14 amino acids. Trimming took off 3 bases at V and 2 bases at J, with 10 bases between the two ends. The CDR3 region is CASSYGGLNTEAFF. CDR3 bases: TGTGCCAGCAGTTATGGGGGCCTTAACACTGAAGCTTTCTTT.

The chain carries TRBV5-1 and TRBJ2-5; 9 nucleotides agree with TRBD1. Germline loops: CDR1 SGHRS, CDR2 YFSETQ. The CDR3 loop spans 14 amino acids. V shed 2 bases and J 3 bases; nucleotides not matched to a gene: 2. The CDR3: CASSFGTGKETQYF. The CDR3 nucleotides read TGCGCCAGCAGCTTCGGGACAGGGAAAGAGACCCAGTACTTC.

In DNA, the CDR3 is TGCAGCGTTTTGCTCGGGCCCGATTATGGCTACACCTTC. Protein sequence: CSVLLGPDYGYTF. The chain employs TRBV29-1 and TRBJ1-2; the D is unclear. V lost 5 bases and J 5 bases, leaving 15 bases between the germline ends. The CDR3 length is 13 residues. The germline V gene encodes CDR1 SQVTM and CDR2 ANQGSEA. The variable domain in full, completed from reference TRBV29-1 and TRBJ1-2, reads SAVISQKPSRDICQRGTSLTIQCQVDSQVTMMFWYRQQPGQSLTLIATANQGSEATYESGFVIDKFPISRPNLTFSTLTVSNMSPEDSSIYLCSVLLGPDYGYTFGSGTRLTVV.

Note on this clone: The junction departs from germline at one end; a sequencing error may be responsible. The genes are TRBV18 and TRBJ1-1; 7 bases are shared with TRBD1. The CDR3 consists of 15 residues. Germline values: CDR1 KGHSH, CDR2 LQKENI. DNA for the CDR3: TGTGCCAGCCCACCAATGGGACAGACGAACACTGAAGCTTTCTTT. This translates into CASPPMGQTNTEAFF.

The chain links TRBV5-1 to TRBJ1-1, with 7 bases lining up with TRBD1. This CDR3 has 14 residues. Germline-derived CDR1 and CDR2 are SGHRS and YFSETQ. V dropped 7 bases and J dropped 0; count of bases not matched to a gene: 6. The CDR3 DNA is TGCGCCAGCGGGACAGACAACATGAACACTGAAGCTTTCTTT. Translation: CASGTDNMNTEAFF.

The chain has TRBV19 and TRBJ2-3; D is undetermined. This CDR3 has 15 residues. Trimming took off 7 bases at V and 0 bases at J, with 14 bases between the two ends. The germline V gene has CDR1 LNHDA and CDR2 SQIVND (reference sequence). The CDR3: CASKTQASSTDTQYF. The CDR3 nucleotides are TGTGCCAGTAAGACCCAGGCCTCTAGCACAGATACGCAGTATTTT.

This clone was seen a handful of times. The V call is TRBV6-6, the J call TRBJ2-7; 8 nucleotides line up with TRBD2. V lost 7 bases and J lost 3; bases outside the gene matches: 11. The CDR3 covers 15 residues. Germline CDR1 reads MNHNY; CDR2 reads SVGAGI (reference sequence). CDR3 region: CASTAGGGQSYEQYV. The DNA for the CDR3 is TGTGCCAGCACTGCCGGGGGGGGGCAGAGCTACGAGCAGTACGTC.

This clone has a handful of counts. The rearrangement joins TRBV10-3 to TRBJ1-5; D is undetermined. The CDR3 sequence is 13 residues long. Germline V gives CDR1 ENHRY, CDR2 SYGVKD. The V end was cut by 0 bases, the J end by 6 bases, with 6 bases between. CDR3 DNA sequence: TGTGCCATCAGTGAGTCGGAGCTTCAGCCCCAGCATTTT. Encoded protein: CAISESELQPQHF.

The chain recombines TRBV27 with TRBJ1-4, with a possible D match to TRBD1 (5 bases). The CDR3 totals 14 residues. V was trimmed by 8 bases and J by 6 bases, leaving 16 bases between them. Germline V gives CDR1 MNHEY, CDR2 SMNVEV (reference sequence). The CDR3 DNA follows: TGTGCCAGCGCTAGGCAGGGTGGCGATGAAAAACTGTTTTTT. This encodes CASARQGGDEKLFF.

This sequence joins TRBV29-1 and TRBJ2-1, with TRBD2 as a possible D gene (5 bases). Per germline, CDR1 SQVTM and CDR2 ANQGSEA. Deletions cut 3 bases from V and 2 bases from J, with 11 bases between. This CDR3 is built from 14 residues. This chain's CDR3 is CSVETPEAYNEQFF. CDR3 DNA sequence: TGCAGCGTTGAGACCCCGGAGGCCTACAATGAGCAGTTCTTC.

The V call is TRBV7-6, the J call TRBJ1-4; no clear D. Germline V CDR1 and CDR2: SGHVS, FNYEAQ. V lost 3 bases and J 4 bases, leaving 9 bases between the germline ends. The CDR3 length is 14 residues. CDR3 nucleotides: TGTGCCAGCAGCTTTGAAGGTTTTAATGAAAAACTGTTTTTT. This codes for CASSFEGFNEKLFF.

The chain links TRBV6-5 to TRBJ2-3; D not resolved. Germline V gives CDR1 MNHEY, CDR2 SVGAGI. Trimming pared 11 bases from V and 2 bases from J, leaving 11 bases between. This CDR3 spans 12 amino acids. The CDR3 sequence is CAVRGFTDTQYF. The CDR3 DNA reads TGTGCCGTCCGAGGCTTCACAGATACGCAGTATTTT.